This T cell receptor beta chain came from a study of blood T cells in healthy people across ages. Study findings and constraints: Observed TCR beta diversity per million T cells went down as age went up. This fall followed a roughly linear course with age. Donor CMV infection status was unknown, possibly confounding age-related changes in expanded clonotypes.

The V gene's germline CDR1 is SQVTM and CDR2 ANQGSEA. V lost 8 bases to trimming and J lost 3 bases, with 11 bases between them. The CDR3 consists of 11 residues. This clonotype was detected many times. Its target is unknown. Samples each had at least 6 micrograms of total RNA extracted. With a J-beta primer mix and a sample-barcoded 5' primer, a second PCR ran about 7 to 12 cycles. Each CDR3 protein is one row after TCRdb ran MiXCR on the 5' RACE reads. The data hold around 710,000 distinct CDR3 sequences, with around 40% observed a single time. The sample comprised blood. This sequence joins TRBV29-1 and TRBJ2-7; D gene ambiguous. This receptor was obtained from an older woman in good health. The CDR3 sequence: CSSKVGYEQYF. The CDR3 DNA reads as TGCAGCTCAAAGGTCGGCTACGAGCAGTACTTC.